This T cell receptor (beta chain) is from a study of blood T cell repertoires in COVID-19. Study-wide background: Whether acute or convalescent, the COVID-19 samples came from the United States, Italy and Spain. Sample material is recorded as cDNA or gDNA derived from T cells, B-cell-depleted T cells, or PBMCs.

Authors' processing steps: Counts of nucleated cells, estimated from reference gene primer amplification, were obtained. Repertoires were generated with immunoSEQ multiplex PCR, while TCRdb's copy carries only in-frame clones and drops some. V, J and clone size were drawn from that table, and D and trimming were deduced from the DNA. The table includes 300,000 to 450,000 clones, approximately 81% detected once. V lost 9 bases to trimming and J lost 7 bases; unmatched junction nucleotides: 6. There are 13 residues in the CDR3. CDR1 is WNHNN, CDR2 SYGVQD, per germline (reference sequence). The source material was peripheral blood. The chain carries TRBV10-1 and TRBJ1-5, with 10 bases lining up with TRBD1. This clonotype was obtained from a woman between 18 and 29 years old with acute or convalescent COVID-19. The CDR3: CAREGQGNQPQHF. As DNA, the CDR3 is TGCGCCAGGGAGGGACAGGGGAACCAGCCCCAGCATTTT.